Below, 22 T cell receptor beta chains from the same sample are listed, as sequenced in a study of T cell repertoires in cytomegalovirus infection. No antigen has been identified for these receptors. TCRdb reanalysed the reads using MiXCR and keeps one entry per CDR3 protein. The sample shows roughly 500,000 distinct CDR3 sequences, 33% of them seen only once. The sequencing used cultured PBMCs, collected from culture after CMV antigen stimulation. These receptors originate from a human donor in good health (CMV status not recorded). Some clones in this sample may be carry-over from other donors' samples.

The chain carries TRBV5-3 and TRBJ2-1; unclear D gene. TRBV5-3 is filed as an ORF, its function uncertain. Trimming left V 0 bases short and J 0 bases short, with 10 bases between. The CDR3 is made up of 16 amino acids. The CDR3 DNA is TGTGCCAGAAGCTTGGTGACGCAGAGCTCCTACAATGAGCAGTTCTTC. It codes for CARSLVTQSSYNEQFF.

This clonotype came up a few times. The CDR3 nucleotides read TGTGCCAGCAGCCCCGCCGGCCGACAGGCCTACGAGCAGTACGTC. Its protein is CASSPAGRQAYEQYV. This chain connects TRBV7-9 to TRBJ2-7, with a tentative D call TRBD1 (6 bases). CDR3 length: 15 residues. V lost 5 bases, J lost 2 bases, and 16 bases lay in between. The V gene's germline CDR1 is SEHNR and CDR2 FQNEAQ (reference sequence).

This clonotype occurred a few times. The V call is TRBV7-6, the J call TRBJ2-7; 12 bases fit TRBD2. Germline CDR1 reads SGHVS; CDR2 reads FNYEAQ. Trimming took 1 base from V and 0 from J; bases not matched to a gene: 19. The CDR3 spans 22 residues. Here the CDR3 reads CASSLVGAYPASGRASSYEQYF. In DNA, the CDR3 is TGTGCCAGCAGCTTAGTAGGCGCCTATCCGGCTAGCGGGAGGGCTAGCTCCTACGAGCAGTACTTC.

The chain has TRBV7-4 and TRBJ2-6; 9 positions agree with TRBD2. The ends lost 2 bases at V and 2 bases at J; junction bases unmatched: 7. The V gene's germline CDR1 is SGHVT and CDR2 SQSDAQ. CDR3 length equals 18 residues. The CDR3 DNA reads as TGTGCCAGCAGCTTACTTAGCGGGAGTAATGCTGGGGCCAACGTCCTGACTTTC. It specifies CASSLLSGSNAGANVLTF.

This clonotype was observed once. The CDR3 nucleotides read TGTGCCAGCAGTTTAGACCGGGACAGCACAGATACGCAGTATTTT. It translates to CASSLDRDSTDTQYF. The V gene is TRBV12-3 or TRBV12-4, the J gene TRBJ2-3; D assignment may be TRBD1 or TRBD2 (5 bases each). The CDR3 covers 15 residues. With 1 base removed from V and 0 bases from J, the gap between germline ends came to 8 bases.

The chain has TRBV10-3 and TRBJ1-1; 7 bases match TRBD1. The CDR3 totals 17 residues. V lost 0 bases, J lost 1 base, and 8 bases stayed unmatched. Per germline, CDR1 ENHRY and CDR2 SYGVKD. In DNA, the CDR3 is TGTGCCATCAGTGAGTCGGAGGGGGCAGTTCGGAACACTGAAGCTTTCTTT. Translating it yields CAISESEGAVRNTEAFF.

CDR3 in DNA: TGTGCCAGCAGTTCTTCACCGGGACTAGCGGGAATCTCCTACAATGAGCAGTTCTTC. It codes for CASSSSPGLAGISYNEQFF. The rearrangement links TRBV12-3 or TRBV12-4 to TRBJ2-1; 13 bases match TRBD2. The CDR3 runs to 19 residues. The V and J ends lost 4 bases and 0 bases, in that order; junction bases with no gene match: 9.

V gene TRBV12-3 or TRBV12-4 combines with J gene TRBJ2-1, with D uncertain. This CDR3 comprises 14 residues. V dropped 3 bases and J dropped 2 bases, with 8 bases sitting between them. This CDR3 is CASSFRPAYNEQFF. CDR3 nucleotide sequence: TGTGCCAGCAGTTTTCGGCCCGCCTACAATGAGCAGTTCTTC.

The J gene is TRBJ2-6, the V gene TRBV6-5; TRBD2 aligns across 8 bases. This CDR3 spans 19 amino acids. V lost 6 bases and J lost 2; bases outside the gene matches: 15. Germline V gene data show CDR1 as MNHEY and CDR2 as SVGAGI. The CDR3 bases are TGTGCCAGCAGCCGAAACGGAGCGGGAGCATCTGCTGGGGCCAACGTCCTGACTTTC. This encodes CASSRNGAGASAGANVLTF.

V and J are TRBV18 and TRBJ2-2, with TRBD2 matching over 9 bases. The germline CDR1 and CDR2 sequences are KGHSH and LQKENI. V lost 0 bases and J lost 1; bases outside the gene matches: 3. This CDR3 spans 17 amino acids. CDR3 DNA sequence: TGTGCCAGCTCACCACCGACGACTAGCGGGAACACCGGGGAGCTGTTTTTT. Protein sequence: CASSPPTTSGNTGELFF.

The J gene is TRBJ2-6, the V gene TRBV12-3 or TRBV12-4, with D maybe TRBD2 (5 bases). This CDR3 has 17 amino acids. V lost 4 bases, J lost 2 bases, and 15 bases lay in between. In DNA, the CDR3 is TGTGCCAGCAGTTCCAACACGGGATTCCCTGGGGCCAACGTCCTGACTTTC. Protein: CASSSNTGFPGANVLTF.

The rearrangement links TRBV11-2 to TRBJ2-3, with D maybe TRBD1 (5 bases). Germline assignment: CDR1 SGHAT and CDR2 FQNNGV. The CDR3 runs to 14 residues. Trimming cost V 7 bases and J 0 bases, with 11 bases left between them. CDR3 bases: TGTGCCAGCATCCCGCGACAGAGCACAGATACGCAGTATTTT. Residues: CASIPRQSTDTQYF.

This clonotype appeared a few times. CDR3 loop: CASSRPMNYGYTF. CDR3 sequence (DNA): TGTGCCAGCAGCCGACCGATGAACTATGGCTACACCTTC. The gene calls are TRBV7-2 and TRBJ1-2; no clear D. Germline CDR1 is SGHTA and CDR2 is FQGNSA. The length of the CDR3 is 13 residues. With 5 bases removed from V and 2 bases from J, the gap between germline ends came to 9 bases.

This clonotype has ten or more counts. The V and J genes are TRBV7-8 and TRBJ2-5; D is undetermined. Germline-derived CDR1 and CDR2 are SGHVS and FQNEAQ. V was pared by 5 bases and J by 7 bases, with 11 bases between. CDR3 length: 12 amino acids. CDR3 sequence: CASSTSMGTQYF. As DNA, the CDR3 is TGTGCCAGCAGCACCTCCATGGGGACCCAGTACTTC.

This clonotype was counted ten times or more. J is TRBJ2-7 and V is TRBV7-2; weak D call: TRBD1 (5 bases). The germline V gene encodes CDR1 SGHTA and CDR2 FQGNSA. The CDR3 contains 12 residues. V gave up 1 base and J gave up 6 bases, with 7 bases separating them. As DNA, the CDR3 is TGTGCCAGCAGCTTAGAGCAGGGCGAGCAGTACTTC. This codes for CASSLEQGEQYF.

The CDR3 nucleotides are TGTGCCAGCAGCCGGACAGGGCGGACCTACGAGCAGTACGTC. Its protein is CASSRTGRTYEQYV. The rearrangement joins TRBV27 to TRBJ2-7; 8 nucleotides match TRBD1. Germline-derived CDR1 and CDR2 are MNHEY and SMNVEV (reference sequence). This CDR3 is built from 14 residues. With 6 bases clipped from V and 2 bases from J, the junction kept 6 bases outside the gene matches.

This clonotype was seen only a few times. V and J are TRBV6-2 or TRBV6-3 and TRBJ1-1; no clear D. Germline CDR1 MNHEY, CDR2 SVGEGT. The CDR3 totals 14 residues. Trimming left V 4 bases short and J 1 base short, with 10 bases between. The CDR3 DNA follows: TGTGCCAGCAGTTTCCAATGGGGGAACACTGAAGCTTTCTTT. Protein: CASSFQWGNTEAFF.

The chain couples TRBV5-4 to TRBJ2-7; D is possibly TRBD1 (5 bases). The CDR3 is 16 amino acids. Germline assignment: CDR1 SGHNT and CDR2 YYREEE (reference sequence). The V end was cut by 5 bases, the J end by 1 base, with 19 bases between. CDR3 region: CASRSRGREPSYEQYF. In DNA form, the CDR3 reads TGTGCCAGCAGGTCCCGAGGCAGGGAACCTTCCTACGAGCAGTACTTC.

This clonotype was detected a few times. The V call is TRBV29-1, the J call TRBJ2-7, with D possibly matching TRBD1 (5 bases). The CDR3 is made up of 12 amino acids. Germline assignment: CDR1 SQVTM and CDR2 ANQGSEA. Trimming left V 6 bases short and J 5 bases short, with 14 bases between. DNA of the CDR3: TGCAGCGTCCATCAGGGTGAGGACGAGCAGTACTTC. This gives the protein CSVHQGEDEQYF.

This clonotype was found many times. The gene calls are TRBV7-6 and TRBJ1-1, with D maybe TRBD1 (5 bases). Trimming left V 1 base short and J 5 bases short, with 20 bases between. Germline CDR1 is SGHVS and CDR2 is FNYEAQ. The CDR3 totals 17 residues. In DNA form, the CDR3 reads TGTGCCAGCAGCTTAGGCGTCGATTCCCCTGGGGGGACTGAAGCTTTCTTT. Translating gives CASSLGVDSPGGTEAFF.

This clonotype was detected a few times. The chain has TRBV4-2 and TRBJ2-1; D is uncertain. V lost 1 base and J lost 8, with 15 bases in between. CDR1 LGHNA and CDR2 YNFKEQ come from the germline V gene. CDR3 length equals 15 residues. The CDR3 sequence is CASSQGQGPPDEQFF. The CDR3 DNA reads as TGTGCCAGCAGCCAAGGTCAAGGACCCCCAGATGAGCAGTTCTTC.

This clonotype was seen a few times. The chain recombines TRBV10-3 with TRBJ2-5; 8 bases map to TRBD1. Germline lookup yields CDR1 ENHRY and CDR2 SYGVKD. This CDR3 is built from 12 residues. V was pared by 10 bases and J by 5 bases, with 6 bases of the junction left unmatched. The CDR3 reads CATQGAGETQYF. Written as DNA, the CDR3 is TGTGCCACCCAGGGGGCTGGTGAGACCCAGTACTTC.